The 32 T cell receptor beta chains below all came from one sample that was sequenced in a study of blood T cells in healthy people across ages (dated by TCRdb to 2013 to 2016). Library preparation employed 5' RACE. TCRdb names Illumina HiSeq 2500 as the instrument used. The second PCR ran for roughly 7 to 11 cycles and used a J-beta primer mix along with a sample-barcoded 5' primer. TCRdb reprocessing: public reads trimmed at Q25 with fastp, clones called with MiXCR, in-frame beta chains kept. Records with the same CDR3 protein are collapsed into one entry carrying the most frequent genes and DNA. The sample table records about 970,000 distinct CDR3 sequences; 51% of these occur just once. The ten largest make up around a fifth of the sample. The sequencing input was blood. These TCRs come from a woman aged 55-69 years in good health.

This clonotype came up a few times. The J gene is TRBJ2-7, the V gene TRBV7-2, with D perhaps matching TRBD2 (5 bases). CDR1 and CDR2 from the germline V gene are SGHTA and FQGNSA. V lost 5 bases and J lost 1, with 12 bases in between. The CDR3 has 14 amino acids. CDR3 protein: CASSRNSDSYEQYF. CDR3 bases: TGTGCCAGCAGCCGTAATAGCGATTCCTACGAGCAGTACTTC.

The chain carries TRBV14 and TRBJ2-3; D gene uncertain. In germline, CDR1 is SGHDN, CDR2 FVKESK. The germline V and J ends were trimmed by 6 bases and 5 bases, with 12 bases remaining between them. The length of the CDR3 is 13 residues. In DNA form, the CDR3 reads TGTGCCAGCAGAGGCCGGGCAGGAGATACGCAGTATTTT. It codes for CASRGRAGDTQYF. Looking up the rest from reference TRBV14 and TRBJ2-3 gives the full variable domain: EAGVTQFPSHSVIEKGQTVTLRCDPISGHDNLYWYRRVMGKEIKFLLHFVKESKQDESGMPNNRFLAERTGGTYSTLKVQPAELEDSGVYFCASRGRAGDTQYFGPGTRLTVL.

This chain joins TRBV7-3 and TRBJ2-3; no clear D. This CDR3 is built from 15 residues. V gave up 5 bases and J gave up 5 bases, with 17 bases separating them. CDR1 SGHTA and CDR2 FQGTGA come from the germline V gene. The CDR3, as DNA: TGTGCCAGCAGCCCCAGGTTGGGCGCAGGAGATACGCAGTATTTT. It encodes CASSPRLGAGDTQYF. Using reference TRBV7-3 and TRBJ2-3 for the parts outside the CDR3, the full variable domain is GAGVSQTPSNKVTEKGKYVELRCDPISGHTALYWYRQSLGQGPEFLIYFQGTGAADDSGLPNDRFFAVRPEGSVSTLKIQRTERGDSAVYLCASSPRLGAGDTQYFGPGTRLTVL.

V and J are TRBV11-2 and TRBJ2-7; D may be TRBD1 (5 bases). The last part of the DNA fits TRBJ2-5 better; the J call may be wrong. This CDR3 spans 14 amino acids. The germline CDR1 and CDR2 sequences are SGHAT and FQNNGV. In DNA form, the CDR3 reads TGTGCCAGCAGCTTTTCAGGGCTGAGGGAGACCCAGTACTTC. Residues: CASSFSGLRETQYF.

The rearrangement links TRBV6-1 to TRBJ1-1; D unresolved. The CDR3 runs to 16 residues. V lost 7 bases and J 8 bases, leaving 26 bases between the germline ends. Germline CDR1 reads MNHNS; CDR2 reads SASEGT. The CDR3 DNA reads TGTGCCAGCAACCCGGCTCAGAGAAGTTTTAATCCCGAAGCTTTCTTT. It codes for CASNPAQRSFNPEAFF.

About this clonotype: One end of the junction fails to match germline, which may point to a read error. This chain links TRBV4-1 with TRBJ2-7; 8 positions match TRBD2. The J call may be incorrect, as the DNA end agrees better with TRBJ2-5. The length of the CDR3 is 17 residues. Germline values: CDR1 MGHRA, CDR2 YSYEKL. The CDR3 DNA follows: TGCGCCGGCAGCCAAGATCGGGAGGGCCCATCATGGGAGACCCAGTACTTC. Protein product: CAGSQDREGPSWETQYF.

CDR3 DNA: TGTGCCAGCAGTTTGAGGACAGGGGACCAAAACATTCAGTACTTC. Residues: CASSLRTGDQNIQYF. The J gene is TRBJ2-4, the V gene TRBV7-9; 9 nucleotides match TRBD1. From germline, CDR1 is SEHNR and CDR2 FQNEAQ (reference sequence). The CDR3 is 15 amino acids. V lost 6 bases, J lost 5 bases, and 8 bases stayed unmatched. Full variable domain (missing parts from reference TRBV7-9 and TRBJ2-4): DTGVSQNPRHKITKRGQNVTFRCDPISEHNRLYWYRQTLGQGPEFLTYFQNEAQLEKSRLLSDRFSAERPKGSFSTLEIQRTEQGDSAMYLCASSLRTGDQNIQYFGAGTRLSVL.

This chain joins TRBV5-4 and TRBJ2-5; 8 bases are a match to TRBD2. CDR3 length: 13 residues. Trimming at V came to 2 bases and at J to 5 bases, leaving 2 bases not matched to a gene. Germline CDR1 is SGHNT and CDR2 is YYREEE (reference sequence). CDR3 coding DNA: TGTGCCAGCAGCTTTCCGGGAGGGGAGACCCAGTACTTC. This codes for CASSFPGGETQYF.

The J gene is TRBJ1-5, the V gene TRBV20-1; TRBD1 might be the D (6 bases). The V end was cut by 6 bases, the J end by 3 bases, with 15 bases between. This CDR3 region has 14 residues. CDR1 and CDR2 (germline): DFQATT, SNEGSKA (reference sequence). The CDR3 loop reads CSANGGQLNQPQHF. The DNA for the CDR3 is TGCAGTGCCAACGGTGGACAGCTCAATCAGCCCCAGCATTTT.

The J gene is TRBJ2-3, the V gene TRBV7-2; unclear D gene. CDR3 length: 13 residues. Germline CDR1 reads SGHTA; CDR2 reads FQGNSA. V lost 1 base and J 5 bases, leaving 7 bases between the germline ends. The CDR3 region is CASSLVARDTQYF. CDR3 DNA: TGTGCCAGCAGCTTAGTAGCACGAGATACGCAGTATTTT.

This rearrangement joins TRBV6-2 or TRBV6-3 to TRBJ2-7, with unresolved D. The germline CDR1 and CDR2 sequences are MNHEY and SVGEGT. The CDR3 covers 15 residues. The V and J ends lost 7 bases and 4 bases respectively, with 20 bases between them. The CDR3 loop is CASTLYRVNPYEQYF. CDR3 DNA: TGTGCCAGCACCTTATACCGCGTCAACCCGTACGAGCAGTACTTC.

The chain is built from TRBV2 and TRBJ1-6, with 9 bases aligning to TRBD1. CDR3 length equals 13 residues. V shed 7 bases and J 9 bases; nucleotides not matched to a gene: 4. The germline V gene has CDR1 SNHLY and CDR2 FYNNEI. CDR3: CASIGTGISPLHF. DNA for the CDR3: TGTGCCAGCATTGGGACAGGGATTTCACCCCTCCACTTT.

The DNA for the CDR3 is TGTGCCAGCAGTTCGGACAGGGGGCCATATGAGCAGTTCTTC. Its protein is CASSSDRGPYEQFF. The gene calls are TRBV27 and TRBJ2-1, with 11 bases matching TRBD1. The CDR3 sequence is 14 residues long. V lost 4 bases to trimming and J lost 8 bases; unmatched junction nucleotides: 4. Per the germline V gene, CDR1 is MNHEY and CDR2 is SMNVEV (reference sequence).

The chain combines TRBV28 with TRBJ2-7, with D perhaps TRBD1 (7 bases). The V end lost 6 bases, the J end lost 1 base, and 16 bases lay between the germline ends. The CDR3 sequence is 15 residues long. In germline, CDR1 is MDHEN, CDR2 SYDVKM. DNA for the CDR3: TGTGCCAGCAGAGGTGTTTCAGGGGGGTCCTACGAGCAGTACTTC. This encodes CASRGVSGGSYEQYF.

The chain uses TRBV6-1 and TRBJ1-2, with TRBD1 identical over 7 bases. The length of the CDR3 is 14 residues. The junction had 8 bases not matched to a gene; V was cut back by 8 bases and J by 2 bases. Germline-derived CDR1 and CDR2 are MNHNS and SASEGT. The CDR3 spells CASGRQGGNYGYTF. The CDR3 bases are TGTGCCAGCGGGAGACAGGGAGGGAACTATGGCTACACCTTC.

The chain combines TRBV24-1 with TRBJ1-5; 8 nucleotides agree with TRBD1. In germline, CDR1 is KGHDR, CDR2 SFDVKD. The V gene end was trimmed by 4 bases and the J gene end by 7 bases; junction bases not matched to a gene: 2. There are 13 residues in the CDR3. The CDR3 nucleotides are TGTGCCACCAGTGAGACAGGGGAACAGCCCCAGCATTTT. It yields the protein CATSETGEQPQHF.

V usage is TRBV15 and J usage is TRBJ2-3, with a weak D call TRBD1 (6 bases). Germline CDR1 reads LNHNV; CDR2 reads YYDKDF (reference sequence). CDR3 size: 15 residues. Trimming shortened V by 4 bases and J by 0 bases, and 11 bases separated the two germline ends. DNA for the CDR3: TGTGCCACCAGCAAGGACAGAAAGAGCACAGATACGCAGTATTTT. Protein: CATSKDRKSTDTQYF.

This clonotype has a handful of counts. The chain links TRBV7-2 to TRBJ2-3; 7 bases line up with TRBD2. The CDR3 runs to 15 residues. The germline CDR1 and CDR2 sequences are SGHTA and FQGNSA. V was clipped by 1 base and J by 6 bases; unmatched bases: 7. The CDR3 region is CASSLGGLPEDTQYF. The CDR3 region has the DNA TGTGCCAGCAGCTTAGGGGGACTACCGGAGGATACGCAGTATTTT.

This clonotype was detected a few times. The chain couples TRBV12-3 or TRBV12-4 to TRBJ2-6; D is uncertain. V shed 6 bases and J shed 4 bases, with 10 bases lying between them. There are 14 residues in the CDR3. The CDR3 protein is CASRDQAGANVLTF. The CDR3 coding sequence is TGTGCCAGCAGGGATCAAGCGGGGGCCAACGTCCTGACTTTC.

The chain uses TRBV12-3 or TRBV12-4 and TRBJ2-7; D assignment may be TRBD1 or TRBD2 (5 bases each). The last part of the DNA fits TRBJ2-5 better; the J call may be wrong. The CDR3 contains 13 residues. The CDR3 DNA is TGTGCCAGCACTTTCCGGGACCGAGAGACCCAGTACTTC. The encoded protein is CASTFRDRETQYF.

V gene TRBV7-8 combines with J gene TRBJ2-3; maybe TRBD1 (5 bases). Germline V lookup: CDR1 SGHVS, CDR2 FQNEAQ. The CDR3 length is 13 residues. V was cut by 5 bases and J by 6 bases, with 12 bases left in between. The CDR3 DNA reads TGTGCCAGCAGCCTGGCAGGGTGGGATACGCAGTATTTT. Translated, it gives CASSLAGWDTQYF.

This clonotype was recorded once. The rearrangement joins TRBV27 to TRBJ2-3; tentative D call: TRBD1 (5 bases). Germline loops: CDR1 MNHEY, CDR2 SMNVEV (reference sequence). The CDR3 loop spans 13 amino acids. The V gene lost 2 bases and the J gene lost 7 bases, with 10 bases spanning the gap. The CDR3 nucleotides are TGTGCCAGCAGTTTACAACGGACACATACGCAGTATTTT. As protein: CASSLQRTHTQYF.

This clonotype was counted a few times. The chain is built from TRBV7-9 and TRBJ2-5; no firm D call. Germline CDR1 is SEHNR and CDR2 is FQNEAQ (reference sequence). The V end was cut by 3 bases, the J end by 4 bases, with 9 bases between. There are 13 residues in the CDR3. The CDR3 DNA reads TGTGCCAGCAGCTTGGCCGTGGGAGAGACCCAGTACTTC. This sequence encodes CASSLAVGETQYF.

There are many counts of this clonotype. This chain uses TRBV5-1 with TRBJ2-5; D not resolved. V was pared by 0 bases and J by 2 bases, with 8 bases between. The CDR3 totals 14 residues. CDR1 SGHRS and CDR2 YFSETQ come from the germline V gene. The CDR3 DNA is TGCGCCAGCAGCTTGGTTGGGATGCAAGAGACCCAGTACTTC. Translation gives CASSLVGMQETQYF.

The chain is built from TRBV5-6 and TRBJ2-3; D gene ambiguous. The CDR3 length is 16 residues. Trimming took 1 base from V and 0 from J, leaving 12 bases between them. CDR1 is SGHDT and CDR2 is YYEEEE in the germline V gene. CDR3 residues: CASSLWSRSSTDTQYF. For the CDR3, the DNA is TGTGCCAGCAGCTTGTGGTCCAGGTCTAGCACAGATACGCAGTATTTT. The whole variable domain, remainder taken from reference TRBV5-6 and TRBJ2-3, is DAGVTQSPTHLIKTRGQQVTLRCSPKSGHDTVSWYQQALGQGPQFIFQYYEEEERQRGNFPDRFSGHQFPNYSSELNVNALLLGDSALYLCASSLWSRSSTDTQYFGPGTRLTVL.

The V call is TRBV20-1, the J call TRBJ2-7; weak D call: TRBD1 (6 bases). Trimming cost V 4 bases and J 3 bases, with 10 bases left between them. There are 12 residues in the CDR3. Germline V gene data show CDR1 as DFQATT and CDR2 as SNEGSKA (reference sequence). The CDR3 region has the DNA TGCAGTGCTACCGGGACATACTACGAGCAGTACTTC. Protein: CSATGTYYEQYF.

This clonotype turned up a few times. The chain carries TRBV10-3 and TRBJ2-7; 7 bases match TRBD2. The CDR3 spans 14 residues. Germline V gene lookup returns CDR1 ENHRY and CDR2 SYGVKD. V lost 7 bases to trimming and J lost 8 bases; unmatched junction nucleotides: 14. The chain's CDR3 is CAIKASGGVRKQYF. The CDR3 nucleotides are TGTGCCATCAAAGCTAGCGGAGGAGTCCGTAAGCAGTACTTC.

The V gene is TRBV6-1, the J gene TRBJ1-5, with D uncertain. This CDR3 is built from 13 residues. V lost 2 bases and J 6 bases, leaving 8 bases between the germline ends. CDR1 is MNHNS, CDR2 SASEGT, per germline. The CDR3 DNA is TGTGCCAGCAGTGAATGGGTCCTTCAGCCCCAGCATTTT. Protein product: CASSEWVLQPQHF.

Written as DNA, the CDR3 is TGTGCCATCAGTGGTGCAGGGGGCTTGAGTGAGCAGTACTTC. The encoded protein is CAISGAGGLSEQYF. The rearrangement links TRBV10-3 to TRBJ2-5; 8 bases line up with TRBD1. The CDR3 length is 14 residues. V was clipped by 4 bases and J by 11 bases; unmatched bases: 12. Germline V gives CDR1 ENHRY, CDR2 SYGVKD.

There are a few counts of this clonotype. The V gene is TRBV7-2, the J gene TRBJ1-4; D gene unclear. CDR3 length equals 14 residues. Germline loops: CDR1 SGHTA, CDR2 FQGNSA. Between the trimmed V and J ends, which lost 5 bases and 5 bases, there was a span of 12 bases. The CDR3 loop is CASSQFRGNEKLFF. Written as DNA, the CDR3 is TGTGCCAGCAGCCAATTTCGAGGGAATGAAAAACTGTTTTTT.

The chain has TRBV29-1 and TRBJ2-3; D may be TRBD2 (5 bases). This CDR3 is 13 amino acids long. Germline V lookup: CDR1 SQVTM, CDR2 ANQGSEA. The V and J ends lost 5 bases and 0 bases respectively, with 9 bases between them. The CDR3, as DNA: TGCAGCGTTAGCGGTATTAGCACAGATACGCAGTATTTT. This encodes CSVSGISTDTQYF.

This clonotype showed up just a few times. The chain couples TRBV25-1 to TRBJ1-2; TRBD1 matches 9 bases. CDR3 size: 15 residues. CDR1 is MGHDK, CDR2 SYGVNS, per germline. The J segment lost 3 bases and the V segment lost 6 bases, leaving 8 bases of the junction unmatched. The CDR3 reads CASRGIGTGYYGYTF. In DNA, the CDR3 is TGTGCCAGCAGGGGTATAGGGACAGGGTACTATGGCTACACCTTC.